Listed below are T cell receptor beta chains from one sample, sequenced in a study of T cell responses to AZD1222 COVID-19 vaccine. The protocol was immunoSEQ multiplex PCR, while the TCRdb copy is restricted to in-frame clones and leaves out a portion. The table includes approximately 150,000 clones, about 90% detected once. The specimen comprised peripheral blood, sampled 28 days after the second AZD1222 dose. These receptors all stem from an adult who received the AZD1222 COVID-19 vaccine. CDR3s leave out the opening cysteine and the closing phenylalanine or tryptophan.

TRBJ2-6	TRBV27	ASSSSGANVLT
TRBJ2-2	TRBV14	ASSQDAGRELF
TRBJ1-4	TRBV28	ASSAPGGGEKLF
TRBJ2-3	TRBV19	ASTKRAGSTDTQY
TRBJ1-1	TRBV6-5	ASSYSQGLNTEAF
TRBJ2-2	TRBV19	ASMGGVGNTGELF
TRBJ2-1	TRBV4-3	ASSQAGGEQF
TRBJ2-1	TRBV11-2	ASRAWGQGKQEQF
TRBJ2-3	TRBV19	ASRPGTGVLIDTQY
TRBJ2-3	TRBV7-2	ASSSEAGKTQY
TRBJ2-1	TRBV30	AWSPGQSSYNEQF
TRBJ2-7	TRBV24-1	ATSAAGDRGRDYEQY
TRBJ1-2	TRBV28	ASSPTDRRYNYGYT
TRBJ1-5	TRBV18	ASSAGVPYSNQPQH
TRBJ1-6	TRBV7-2	ASSSQGPVSPLH
TRBJ2-7	TRBV5-1	ASSSGTSSYEQY
TRBJ2-3	TRBV27	ASSSFTDTQY
TRBJ2-3	TRBV4-2	ASSGPSADTQY
TRBJ2-1	TRBV6-1	ASSETPLAPNEQF
TRBJ1-2	TRBV10-3	AITGTGAYGYT
TRBJ2-2	TRBV10-3	AISESLGLAGPNTGELF
TRBJ1-1	TRBV7-9	ASTLDKLMNTEAF
TRBJ2-3	TRBV5-1	ASSPPGGWGTDTQY
TRBJ1-2	TRBV5-1	ASRGTGADGYT
TRBJ1-2	TRBV12-3/TRBV12-4	ACLVLNYGYT
TRBJ1-5	TRBV12-3/TRBV12-4	ASSRLGNQPQH
TRBJ1-5	TRBV19	ASNPTMPGAQPQH
TRBJ1-5	TRBV20-1	SASVTPGQRNQPQH
TRBJ1-6	TRBV27	ASKGTGGVVDNSPLH
TRBJ1-4	TRBV19	ASSDRATNEKLF
TRBJ2-2	TRBV7-3	ASSLNPNTGELF
TRBJ1-4	TRBV19	ATRTGGGEKLF
TRBJ2-3	TRBV10-3	TIGLSGGADTQY
TRBJ1-3	TRBV4-2	ASSQEPADRGGTGNTIY
TRBJ2-1	TRBV19	ASSPGLPHRSSYNEQF
TRBJ2-7	TRBV6-2/TRBV6-3	ASSPRRGRTEQY
TRBJ1-2	TRBV19	ASKGRGYGYT
TRBJ2-2	TRBV3-1/TRBV3-2	ASSLQLTGELF
TRBJ1-1	TRBV2	ASSELVGNTEAF
TRBJ1-3	TRBV21-1	ASKGGSGNTIY
TRBJ1-2	TRBV28	ASSLHPGQGYGYT
TRBJ2-5	TRBV11-2	ASSLQGRRETQY
TRBJ1-3	TRBV5-1	ASSLGYGGEGNTIY
TRBJ2-3	TRBV9	ASSVGQQGDTQY
TRBJ2-1	TRBV6-2/TRBV6-3	ASSYASGRGSKEQF
TRBJ1-5	TRBV5-8	ASSLEGGQPQH
TRBJ2-7	TRBV10-3	AIMDPLRAYEQY